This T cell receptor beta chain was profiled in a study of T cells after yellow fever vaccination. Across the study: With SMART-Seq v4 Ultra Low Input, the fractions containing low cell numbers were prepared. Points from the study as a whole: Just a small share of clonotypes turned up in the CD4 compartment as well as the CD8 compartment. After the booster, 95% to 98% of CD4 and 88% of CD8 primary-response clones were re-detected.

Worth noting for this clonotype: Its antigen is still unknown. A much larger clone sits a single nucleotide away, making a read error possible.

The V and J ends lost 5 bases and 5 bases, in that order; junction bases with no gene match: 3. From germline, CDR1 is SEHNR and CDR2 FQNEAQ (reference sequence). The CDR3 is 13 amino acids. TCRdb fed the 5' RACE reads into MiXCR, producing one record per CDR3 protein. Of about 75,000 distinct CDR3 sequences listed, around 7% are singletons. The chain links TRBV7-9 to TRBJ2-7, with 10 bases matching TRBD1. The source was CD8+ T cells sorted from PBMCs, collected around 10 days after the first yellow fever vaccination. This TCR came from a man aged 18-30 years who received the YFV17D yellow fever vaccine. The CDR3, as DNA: TGTGCCAGCAGCCCCGGGACAGGGGACGAGCAGTACTTC. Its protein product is CASSPGTGDEQYF.